A selection of T cell receptor beta chains follows, all from one sample in a study of CD8+ T cells in alopecia areata. This table comes from immunoSEQ multiplex PCR, and its TCRdb copy is limited to in-frame clones, with some not included. Among approximately 100,000 clones, almost 60% were seen once, and the ten largest hold about 16%. The material was CD8+ T cells sorted from blood, obtained at roughly week 58, from a patient treated with tofacitinib. These TCRs come from a human donor with alopecia areata. The CDR3 runs from the conserved cysteine through the conserved F or W. D genes are given only for firm matches. Part of the rows lack a size; the others show once, few, many or a class for expanded clones.

>TRBV5-1|-|-|17|TRBJ2-2
CASSYVVADPNTGELFF
TGCGCCAGCAGCTATGTGGTAGCGGACCCAAACACCGGGGAGCTGTTTTTT
>TRBV29-1|TRBD1|-|14|TRBJ2-2
CSAEDRGQAGELFF
TGCAGCGCCGAGGACAGGGGGCAGGCCGGGGAGCTGTTTTTT
>TRBV28|-|few|15|TRBJ2-3
CASSLGGSSTDTQYF
TGTGCCAGCAGTTTGGGGGGCAGCAGCACAGATACGCAGTATTTT
>TRBV25-1|-|-|17|TRBJ1-1
CASSEYPGPDLNTEAFF
TGTGCCAGCAGTGAATACCCGGGTCCGGACTTGAACACTGAAGCTTTCTTT
>TRBV5-4|-|-|14|TRBJ2-7
CASSHGQGGYEQYF
TGTGCCAGCAGCCACGGGCAGGGCGGCTACGAGCAGTACTTC
>TRBV2|-|-|16|TRBJ1-5
CASRQGPLYSNQPQHF
TGTGCCAGCAGACAGGGACCCCTATATAGCAATCAGCCCCAGCATTTT
>TRBV29-1|-|-|12|TRBJ2-7
CSVEDGAYEQYF
TGCAGCGTTGAAGATGGGGCCTACGAGCAGTACTTC
>TRBV13|TRBD2|-|15|TRBJ2-5
CASSLERGGMETQYF
TGTGCCAGCAGCTTAGAGCGGGGGGGCATGGAGACCCAGTACTTC
>TRBV4-1|TRBD2|-|15|TRBJ2-5
CASSPRTSGPETQYF
TGCGCCAGCAGCCCTCGGACTAGCGGACCGGAGACCCAGTACTTC
>TRBV30|-|-|12|TRBJ1-1
CAWKTANTEAFF
TGTGCCTGGAAGACAGCAAACACTGAAGCTTTCTTT
>TRBV6-6|TRBD2|-|15|TRBJ2-1
CASTLAGGTYNEQFF
TGTGCCAGCACTCTAGCGGGGGGCACCTACAATGAGCAGTTCTTC
>TRBV19|-|-|11|TRBJ2-7
CASSSSNEQYF
TGTGCCAGTAGTAGTTCGAACGAGCAGTACTTC
>TRBV7-9|-|-|13|TRBJ2-3
CASSFTGPDTQYF
TGTGCCAGCAGCTTTACGGGCCCAGATACGCAGTATTTT
>TRBV6-1|-|-|13|TRBJ1-1
CASGDGGNTEAFF
TGTGCCAGCGGAGACGGGGGGAACACTGAAGCTTTCTTT
>TRBV30|-|few|14|TRBJ1-5
CAWRGRGGNQPQHF
TGTGCCTGGAGAGGTAGGGGCGGCAATCAGCCCCAGCATTTT
>TRBV6-1|TRBD2|-|15|TRBJ2-1
CASSEASSGGNEQFF
TGTGCCAGCAGTGAAGCGTCTAGCGGGGGGAATGAGCAGTTCTTC
>TRBV19|-|-|11|TRBJ2-1
CASTIHNEQFF
TGTGCCAGTACCATACACAATGAGCAGTTCTTC
>TRBV7-6|TRBD2|-|15|TRBJ2-7
CASSPGTSGSYEQYF
TGTGCCAGCAGCCCCGGGACTAGCGGCTCCTACGAGCAGTACTTC
>TRBV25-1|TRBD2|few|14|TRBJ2-3
CASSVGLAGAAQYF
TGTGCCAGCAGTGTAGGACTAGCGGGGGCGGCACAGTATTTT
>TRBV5-6|TRBD2|-|17|TRBJ2-5
CASSSGTSGASQETQYF
TGTGCCAGCAGCTCAGGGACTAGCGGGGCCTCCCAAGAGACCCAGTACTTC
>TRBV5-6|-|-|12|TRBJ1-1
CASSLGSTEAFF
TGTGCCAGCAGCTTAGGGTCTACTGAAGCTTTCTTT
>TRBV4-1|-|-|15|TRBJ2-7
CASSTRLDGNYEQYF
TGCGCCAGCAGCACACGCCTGGACGGAAATTACGAGCAGTACTTC
>TRBV5-1|-|once|14|TRBJ2-7
CASSLGKGRHEQYF
TGCGCCAGCAGCTTGGGGAAGGGACGGCACGAGCAGTACTTC
>TRBV4-2|TRBD2|-|17|TRBJ2-7
CASSQEAGGLTSYEQYF
TGTGCCAGCAGCCAAGAAGCGGGGGGCCTTACCTCCTACGAGCAGTACTTC
>TRBV7-9|TRBD2|once|17|TRBJ2-5
CASSPGTSGNLQETQYF
TGTGCCAGCAGCCCGGGGACTAGCGGTAACCTCCAAGAGACCCAGTACTTC
>TRBV29-1|TRBD1|few|13|TRBJ2-4
CSVEGQNRGIQYF
TGCAGCGTTGAGGGACAGAATCGTGGCATTCAGTACTTC
>TRBV6-6|-|-|14|TRBJ2-2
CASSPDTYTGELFF
TGTGCCAGCAGTCCGGACACATACACCGGGGAGCTGTTTTTT
>TRBV5-4|-|-|14|TRBJ2-1
CASRDGGEYNEQFF
TGTGCCAGCCGAGATGGCGGGGAGTACAATGAGCAGTTCTTC
>TRBV19|-|-|12|TRBJ1-1
CASSPNVIEAFF
TGTGCCAGTAGTCCCAATGTTATTGAAGCTTTCTTT
>TRBV25-1|-|few|14|TRBJ2-7
CASSIGAGTSREYF
TGTGCCAGCTCAATTGGAGCTGGCACCTCCAGAGAGTACTTC
>TRBV6-1|-|-|12|TRBJ1-1
CASSDPGNEAFF
TGTGCCAGCAGTGATCCGGGAAATGAAGCTTTCTTT
>TRBV6-5|-|-|12|TRBJ1-4
CASSPGGGGLFF
TGTGCCAGCAGCCCCGGGGGGGGCGGACTGTTTTTT
>TRBV29-1|TRBD1|few|12|TRBJ2-7
CSVEATGYEQYF
TGCAGCGTTGAAGCGACAGGGTACGAGCAGTACTTC
>TRBV7-8|-|once|12|TRBJ2-1
CASSFSYNEQFF
TGTGCCAGCAGTTTTTCCTACAATGAGCAGTTCTTC
>TRBV2|-|-|13|TRBJ1-5
CASTSGLNQPQHF
TGTGCCAGCACGTCGGGGCTCAATCAGCCCCAGCATTTT
>TRBV7-9|-|few|12|TRBJ1-1
CASRDIQVEAFF
TGTGCCAGCAGAGACATCCAGGTGGAAGCTTTCTTT
>TRBV7-7|-|-|12|TRBJ2-2
CASSLGAGELFF
TGTGCTAGCAGCTTAGGGGCCGGGGAGCTGTTTTTT
>TRBV30|-|-|12|TRBJ1-1
CAGEREGTEAFF
TGTGCCGGGGAGAGGGAGGGGACTGAAGCTTTCTTT
>TRBV25-1|-|-|15|TRBJ1-5
CASSDGGRGNQPQHF
TGTGCCAGCAGCGACGGGGGCAGGGGCAATCAGCCCCAGCATTTT
>TRBV13|-|few|15|TRBJ2-6
CASTIGGPGANVLTF
TGTGCCAGCACAATAGGGGGGCCTGGGGCCAACGTCCTGACTTTC
>TRBV5-6|TRBD1|-|13|TRBJ2-7
CASSPGQGGEQYF
TGTGCCAGCAGCCCCGGACAGGGGGGGGAGCAGTACTTC
>TRBV27|TRBD1|-|14|TRBJ1-5
CASKQGGSNQPQHF
TGTGCCAGCAAACAGGGGGGCAGCAATCAGCCCCAGCATTTT
>TRBV2|-|-|13|TRBJ2-5
CASSDGTQETQYF
TGTGCCAGCAGTGACGGGACCCAAGAGACCCAGTACTTC
>TRBV13|-|-|15|TRBJ2-1
CASSRTANSYNEQFF
TGTGCCAGCAGCCGGACAGCGAACTCCTACAATGAGCAGTTCTTC